These 29 T cell receptor beta chains originate from one sample sequenced in a study of identical twins. TCRdb processed the 5' RACE reads anew with MiXCR; each CDR3 protein has one entry. The sample lists roughly 1.6 million distinct CDR3 sequences, about 32% occurring once. The sample consisted of cord blood. Receptor source: a newborn girl in good health.

The rearrangement uses TRBV7-2 and TRBJ1-3; D may be TRBD1 (6 bases). CDR1 and CDR2 (germline): SGHTA, FQGNSA. This CDR3 is 16 amino acids long. V lost 3 bases, J lost 0 bases, and 12 bases lay in between. DNA for the CDR3: TGTGCCAGCAGCTTCCCCGGACAGCGCTCTGGAAACACCATATATTTT. It translates to CASSFPGQRSGNTIYF. The full variable domain, rest sourced from reference TRBV7-2 and TRBJ1-3, is GAGVSQSPSNKVTEKGKDVELRCDPISGHTALYWYRQSLGQGLEFLIYFQGNSAPDKSGLPSDRFSAERTGGSVSTLTIQRTQQEDSAVYLCASSFPGQRSGNTIYFGEGSWLTVV.

This clonotype was detected only a few times. V usage is TRBV24-1 and J usage is TRBJ2-3; D may be TRBD2 (6 bases). The germline V gene encodes CDR1 KGHDR and CDR2 SFDVKD. This CDR3 spans 15 amino acids. Trimming took 0 bases from V and 4 from J, leaving 10 bases between them. CDR3 DNA: TGTGCCACCAGTGATTTGGGGGGGAGCGCAGATACGCAGTATTTT. Its protein is CATSDLGGSADTQYF.

The chain recombines TRBV9 with TRBJ2-1; 8 positions agree with TRBD2. Germline assignment: CDR1 SGDLS and CDR2 YYNGEE. The CDR3 loop spans 17 amino acids. The V gene end was trimmed by 0 bases and the J gene end by 0 bases; junction bases not matched to a gene: 5. The CDR3 is CASSVDAGGFSYNEQFF. The CDR3 DNA reads as TGTGCCAGCAGCGTAGACGCGGGGGGTTTCTCCTACAATGAGCAGTTCTTC.

The chain couples TRBV27 to TRBJ1-2; D possibly corresponds to TRBD1 (5 bases). Trimming removed 1 base from V and 3 bases from J, with 12 bases in between. CDR1 is MNHEY, CDR2 SMNVEV, per germline (reference sequence). This CDR3 contains 15 residues. The CDR3 protein is CASSLFRAGDYGYTF. The CDR3 nucleotides read TGTGCCAGCAGTTTATTCAGGGCCGGGGACTATGGCTACACCTTC.

The sample holds a few counts of this clonotype. CDR3 protein: CSASRKGYGYTF. Here the CDR3 DNA reads TGCAGTGCTAGCCGCAAAGGGTATGGCTACACCTTC. The V call is TRBV20-1, the J call TRBJ1-2; D not certain. Trimming took off 3 bases at V and 5 bases at J, with 10 bases between the two ends. CDR3 length: 12 amino acids. Germline V gene sequence: CDR1 DFQATT, CDR2 SNEGSKA (reference sequence).

The chain is built from TRBV9 and TRBJ2-3; D not resolved. With 0 bases removed from V and 3 bases from J, the gap between germline ends came to 11 bases. This CDR3 contains 15 residues. Germline V gives CDR1 SGDLS, CDR2 YYNGEE. CDR3 nucleotide sequence: TGTGCCAGCAGCGTAGGTATCCCTAGGACAGATACGCAGTATTTT. The encoded protein is CASSVGIPRTDTQYF.

The chain employs TRBV12-3 or TRBV12-4 and TRBJ2-2; D unresolved. The CDR3 covers 13 residues. The V end was cut by 3 bases, the J end by 7 bases, with 9 bases between. The chain's CDR3 is CASSFSKHGELFF. The DNA of the CDR3 is TGTGCCAGCAGTTTCTCCAAACACGGGGAGCTGTTTTTT.

The sample holds a few counts of this clonotype. The chain joins TRBV20-1 to TRBJ1-5; tentative D call: TRBD1 (5 bases). Trimming removed 6 bases at V and 1 base at J, with 10 bases between. This CDR3 region has 13 residues. Germline lookup yields CDR1 DFQATT and CDR2 SNEGSKA (reference sequence). CDR3 DNA sequence: TGCAGTGCCCTCAGGGCAAGCAATCAGCCCCAGCATTTT. This sequence encodes CSALRASNQPQHF.

CDR3 coding DNA: TGTGCCATCAGTGGGTCTGGCCCGAACACTGAAGCTTTCTTT. It yields the protein CAISGSGPNTEAFF. The chain carries TRBV10-3 and TRBJ1-1, with D unresolved. This CDR3 is built from 14 residues. Germline V CDR1 and CDR2: ENHRY, SYGVKD. Trimming removed 4 bases from V and 1 base from J, with 10 bases in between.

The chain links TRBV10-3 to TRBJ1-2; D is unclear. This CDR3 contains 12 residues. V was trimmed by 0 bases and J by 8 bases, leaving 7 bases between them. In germline, CDR1 is ENHRY, CDR2 SYGVKD. CDR3 amino acids: CAISESQVGYTF. CDR3 nucleotides: TGTGCCATCAGTGAGTCCCAGGTCGGCTACACCTTC.

This clonotype was detected many times. The chain combines TRBV20-1 with TRBJ2-1; 10 bases match TRBD2. Germline lookup yields CDR1 DFQATT and CDR2 SNEGSKA (reference sequence). After removal of 3 bases from V and 8 bases from J, the junction contained 10 bases not matched to a gene. The CDR3 has 15 residues. CDR3 nucleotides: TGCAGTGCTAGGGCCCTAGCGGGAGTAAAGGATGAGCAGTTCTTC. Protein sequence: CSARALAGVKDEQFF.

The sample holds a few counts of this clonotype. V and J are TRBV30 and TRBJ2-1; 11 bases align to TRBD2. This CDR3 is 14 amino acids long. Germline lookup yields CDR1 GTSNPN and CDR2 SVGIG (reference sequence). J was trimmed by 8 bases and V by 0 bases; bases with no gene match: 3. The CDR3 DNA is TGTGCCTGGAGTGTCCTAGCGGGGGGACATGAGCAGTTCTTC. The encoded protein is CAWSVLAGGHEQFF.

The table lists this clonotype with a few counts. V and J are TRBV6-5 and TRBJ2-1, with TRBD2 identical over 9 bases. The junction had 2 bases not matched to a gene; V was cut back by 5 bases and J by 3 bases. Germline lookup yields CDR1 MNHEY and CDR2 SVGAGI. The length of the CDR3 is 14 residues. The CDR3: CASSKTSGYNEQFF. CDR3 DNA: TGTGCCAGCAGTAAGACTAGCGGCTACAATGAGCAGTTCTTC.

The CDR3 loop is CSAQDRGNQPQHF. The DNA of the CDR3 is TGCAGTGCTCAGGACAGGGGCAATCAGCCCCAGCATTTT. J is TRBJ1-5 and V is TRBV20-1; 8 nucleotides line up with TRBD1. V dropped 5 bases and J dropped 2; count of bases not matched to a gene: 2. This CDR3 is 13 amino acids long. CDR1 is DFQATT, CDR2 SNEGSKA, per germline (reference sequence).

V gene TRBV28 combines with J gene TRBJ2-4; the match to TRBD1 covers 7 bases. Judging by the DNA end, TRBJ2-7 fits better; the J call may be wrong. Per the germline V gene, CDR1 is MDHEN and CDR2 is SYDVKM. The CDR3 is 13 residues long. The CDR3 sequence is CASSPGQELEQYF. The CDR3 region has the DNA TGTGCCAGCAGCCCAGGACAGGAACTCGAGCAGTACTTC.

This clonotype showed up just a few times. The J gene is TRBJ1-4, the V gene TRBV12-3 or TRBV12-4; the D gene is possibly TRBD1 (5 bases). The CDR3 extends over 15 amino acids. The ends were cut back, 3 bases at V and 7 bases at J, with 15 bases in the middle. In DNA, the CDR3 is TGTGCCAGCAGTTTCGGGCAGGGTAGTGCTGAAAAACTGTTTTTT. Protein: CASSFGQGSAEKLFF.

This clonotype was counted a few times. The chain joins TRBV4-2 to TRBJ2-1, with 9 bases matching TRBD2. The germline CDR1 and CDR2 sequences are LGHNA and YNFKEQ. V shed 3 bases, J shed 1 base, and the junction held 4 bases outside the gene matches. There are 16 residues in the CDR3. CDR3 amino acids: CASSQVAGASYNEQFF. The CDR3 coding sequence is TGTGCCAGCAGCCAGGTAGCGGGGGCGTCCTACAATGAGCAGTTCTTC.

This chain uses TRBV10-3 with TRBJ1-1, with no clear D. Trimming cost V 4 bases and J 11 bases, with 14 bases left between them. CDR1 and CDR2 from the germline V gene are ENHRY and SYGVKD. CDR3 size: 12 residues. The CDR3 is CAISGQLGGAFF. The DNA for the CDR3 is TGTGCCATCAGTGGGCAACTGGGTGGCGCTTTCTTT.

This clonotype has a handful of counts. The rearrangement uses TRBV5-1 and TRBJ2-1, with a weak D call TRBD2 (6 bases). Germline CDR1 and CDR2: SGHRS and YFSETQ. This CDR3 spans 17 amino acids. The ends were cut back, 4 bases at V and 0 bases at J, with 17 bases in the middle. DNA for the CDR3: TGCGCCAGCAGCCCCTTCCTAGCGTCTAGCTCCTACAATGAGCAGTTCTTC. Its protein product is CASSPFLASSSYNEQFF.

V gene TRBV20-1 combines with J gene TRBJ2-1; 10 bases line up with TRBD2. This CDR3 comprises 14 residues. The V gene end was trimmed by 2 bases and the J gene end by 5 bases; junction bases not matched to a gene: 3. From germline, CDR1 is DFQATT and CDR2 SNEGSKA (reference sequence). The CDR3 spells CSARPSGGNNEQFF. The CDR3 DNA reads as TGCAGTGCTAGACCTAGCGGGGGCAACAATGAGCAGTTCTTC.

This chain joins TRBV4-1 and TRBJ2-4; D is perhaps TRBD1 or TRBD2 (5 bases each). The J call is in doubt because the DNA end fits TRBJ2-7 better. The CDR3 has 17 residues. Germline CDR1 and CDR2: MGHRA and YSYEKL. CDR3 DNA sequence: TGCGCCAGCAGCCAATTCTCCGTTCCGGGACGGGCCTACGAGCAGTACTTC. This sequence encodes CASSQFSVPGRAYEQYF.

The chain carries TRBV27 and TRBJ1-6; no definite D call. V gave up 8 bases and J gave up 4 bases, with 12 bases separating them. This CDR3 is built from 14 residues. Germline V lookup: CDR1 MNHEY, CDR2 SMNVEV (reference sequence). CDR3 residues: CASRADKYNSPLHF. The DNA of the CDR3 is TGTGCCAGCCGGGCCGACAAGTATAATTCACCCCTCCACTTT.

This clonotype came up once. This chain joins TRBV11-2 and TRBJ1-2, with a tentative D call TRBD1 (5 bases). The germline CDR1 and CDR2 sequences are SGHAT and FQNNGV. Trimming shortened V by 5 bases and J by 0 bases, and 19 bases separated the two germline ends. This CDR3 comprises 17 residues. The CDR3 region is CASSAVRPMGPNYGYTF. CDR3 coding DNA: TGTGCCAGCAGCGCCGTACGGCCCATGGGACCTAACTATGGCTACACCTTC.

This CDR3 reads CASRLTEVNTEAFF. In DNA form, the CDR3 reads TGTGCCAGCAGGTTGACAGAGGTCAACACTGAAGCTTTCTTT. The V call is TRBV6-1, the J call TRBJ1-1; weak D call: TRBD1 (5 bases). V shed 6 bases and J shed 2 bases, with 13 bases lying between them. The germline gives CDR1 MNHNS, CDR2 SASEGT. The CDR3 is 14 residues long.

This clonotype was seen only a few times. The chain carries TRBV5-1 and TRBJ2-7, with TRBD2 matching over 8 bases. The V and J ends lost 1 base and 4 bases, in that order; junction bases with no gene match: 10. CDR3 length: 16 amino acids. Germline-derived CDR1 and CDR2 are SGHRS and YFSETQ. The CDR3 here is CASSLLSGGNLYEQYF. For the CDR3, the DNA is TGCGCCAGCAGCTTGTTGAGCGGGGGAAATCTATACGAGCAGTACTTC.

There are a few counts of this clonotype. The chain has TRBV7-2 and TRBJ2-1; D remains unclear. V was clipped by 4 bases and J by 2 bases, with 12 bases between them. The CDR3 loop spans 15 amino acids. Germline CDR1 SGHTA, CDR2 FQGNSA. The CDR3 DNA reads as TGTGCCAGCAGCTCTGGATTGGTAGCCTACAATGAGCAGTTCTTC. It encodes CASSSGLVAYNEQFF.

V is TRBV11-1 and J is TRBJ2-1, with D perhaps matching TRBD1 or TRBD2 (5 bases each). The CDR3 length is 14 residues. Germline CDR1 is SGHAT and CDR2 is FQDESV (reference sequence). Deletions cut 0 bases from V and 8 bases from J, with 11 bases between. CDR3 sequence (DNA): TGTGCCAGCAGCTTAGCGTTGGGACCATATGAGCAGTTCTTC. This gives the protein CASSLALGPYEQFF.

This clonotype was seen many times. This sequence joins TRBV5-1 and TRBJ2-3; D possibly corresponds to TRBD2 (5 bases). The CDR3 sequence is 18 residues long. Deletions cut 0 bases from V and 0 bases from J, with 17 bases between. Per germline, CDR1 SGHRS and CDR2 YFSETQ. The CDR3 DNA sequence: TGCGCCAGCAGCTTGGACCCCCCACTAGATTGGAGCACAGATACGCAGTATTTT. Residues: CASSLDPPLDWSTDTQYF.

On this clonotype itself: At one boundary the junction diverges from the germline segment, which might be a read error. This chain joins TRBV28 and TRBJ2-2, with TRBD2 identical over 7 bases. In germline, CDR1 is MDHEN, CDR2 SYDVKM. The CDR3 runs 15 residues. The CDR3 spells CATSDFGLVAGELFF. CDR3 nucleotide sequence: TGTGCCACCAGTGATTTTGGACTAGTCGCCGGGGAGCTGTTTTTT.